A single sample is the source of the 9 T cell receptor beta chains below, sequenced in a study of blood T cell repertoires in COVID-19. The repertoire was sequenced with immunoSEQ multiplex PCR; TCRdb's copy has only in-frame clones and lacks some. Among 40,000 or so clones listed, around 70% were seen once. The sample consisted of peripheral blood. These receptor sequences come from a man between 70 and 80 years old with COVID-19, enrolled during active disease.

This sequence joins TRBV10-3 and TRBJ2-1; TRBD2 aligns across 8 bases. With V trimmed by 3 bases and J by 5 bases, 6 bases remained unmatched. Germline V lookup: CDR1 ENHRY, CDR2 SYGVKD. The CDR3 sequence is 15 residues long. This CDR3 is CAISDRGGMDNEQFF. The CDR3 coding sequence is TGTGCCATCAGTGACCGGGGGGGAATGGACAATGAGCAGTTCTTC.

V is TRBV18 and J is TRBJ1-5; 7 positions agree with TRBD1. After removal of 4 bases from V and 4 bases from J, the junction contained 4 bases not matched to a gene. This CDR3 comprises 14 residues. In germline, CDR1 is KGHSH, CDR2 LQKENI. CDR3 amino acids: CASSRDRVNQPQHF. The CDR3 DNA reads TGTGCCAGCTCACGCGACAGGGTGAATCAGCCCCAGCATTTT.

This chain joins TRBV2 and TRBJ2-2; the match to TRBD1 covers 7 bases. This CDR3 comprises 17 residues. Germline CDR1 reads SNHLY; CDR2 reads FYNNEI. J was trimmed by 5 bases and V by 7 bases; bases with no gene match: 16. In DNA form, the CDR3 reads TGTGCCAGCATGTTTATCAGGGACAGTACGTCGACCGGGGAGCTGTTTTTT. This translates into CASMFIRDSTSTGELFF.

The J gene is TRBJ1-5, the V gene TRBV6-6; 8 bases fit TRBD1. V shed 0 bases, J shed 0 bases, and the junction held 1 base outside the gene matches. Germline CDR1 reads MNHNY; CDR2 reads SVGAGI (reference sequence). There are 16 residues in the CDR3. The CDR3 sequence: CASSYSTGVSNQPQHF. Here the CDR3 DNA reads TGTGCCAGCAGTTACTCGACAGGGGTTAGCAATCAGCCCCAGCATTTT.

The chain combines TRBV7-8 with TRBJ2-1; 7 bases fit TRBD1. Germline CDR1 SGHVS, CDR2 FQNEAQ. The length of the CDR3 is 13 residues. The trim removed 3 bases at V and 8 bases at J, leaving 4 bases unmatched. The CDR3 coding sequence is TGTGCCAGCAGCTTGAGGGGGCGGCATGAGCAGTTCTTC. The encoded protein is CASSLRGRHEQFF.

V usage is TRBV27 and J usage is TRBJ1-3, with D possibly TRBD1 on 5 matching bases. V lost 5 bases, J lost 0 bases, and 11 bases lay in between. This CDR3 region has 15 residues. CDR1 is MNHEY, CDR2 SMNVEV, per germline (reference sequence). Written as DNA, the CDR3 is TGTGCCAGCAGTCCGTCGGGGGACTCTGGAAACACCATATATTTT. Translating gives CASSPSGDSGNTIYF.

The CDR3: CASSRPGQTNYGYTF. CDR3 coding DNA: TGTGCCAGCAGTCGTCCGGGACAGACTAACTATGGCTACACCTTC. This chain links TRBV28 with TRBJ1-2; TRBD1 matches 7 bases. Losses at the gene ends were 5 bases for V and 0 bases for J; bases not matched to a gene: 6. Germline V gives CDR1 MDHEN, CDR2 SYDVKM. The CDR3 loop spans 15 amino acids.

The V and J genes are TRBV5-1 and TRBJ2-2; D unresolved. V gave up 0 bases and J gave up 6 bases, with 6 bases separating them. Germline V gives CDR1 SGHRS, CDR2 YFSETQ. The CDR3 is made up of 13 amino acids. In nucleotides, the CDR3 is TGCGCCAGCAGCTTGGTAGTTCCCGGGGAGCTGTTTTTT. Encoded protein: CASSLVVPGELFF. Combining the CDR3 with reference TRBV5-1 and TRBJ2-2 gives the whole variable domain KAGVTQTPRYLIKTRGQQVTLSCSPISGHRSVSWYQQTPGQGLQFLFEYFSETQRNKGNFPGRFSGRQFSNSRSEMNVSTLELGDSALYLCASSLVVPGELFFGEGSRLTVL.

This rearrangement joins TRBV18 to TRBJ1-4, with 9 bases identical to TRBD1. The CDR3 length is 16 residues. The ends lost 6 bases at V and 8 bases at J; junction bases unmatched: 13. Germline CDR1 is KGHSH and CDR2 is LQKENI. CDR3 nucleotide sequence: TGTGCCAGCTCTCCTAATCCCGGGACAGGGAGAGAAAAACTGTTTTTT. This sequence encodes CASSPNPGTGREKLFF.